A single sample gave rise to the 21 T cell receptor beta chains below, sequenced in a study of T cell repertoires in cytomegalovirus infection. These receptors have no identified antigens. TCRdb reanalysed the reads using MiXCR and keeps one entry per CDR3 protein. This sample carries more than 250,000 distinct CDR3 sequences, around 25% of them seen once, and the ten largest clones take 13%. Sequencing was performed on cultured PBMCs, taken from culture after CMV antigen stimulation. These TCRs come from a human donor in good health (CMV status not recorded). Some clones in this sample may be carry-over from other donors' samples.

Details on this clonotype: Just one base apart from a much larger clone, this may be a read error. The V call is TRBV7-2, the J call TRBJ2-3; 12 bases are shared with TRBD2. Germline CDR1 is SGHTA and CDR2 is FQGNSA. This CDR3 has 19 residues. Trimming took 0 bases from V and 2 from J; bases not matched to a gene: 9. Here the CDR3 reads CASSLATLAGGPVTDTQYF. CDR3 nucleotides: TGTGCCAGCAGCTTAGCAACCCTAGCGGGAGGGCCGGTCACAGATACGCAGTATTTT.

This clonotype appeared a few times. This chain uses TRBV20-1 with TRBJ2-1; 9 bases match TRBD2. CDR3 length: 16 residues. Germline V lookup: CDR1 DFQATT, CDR2 SNEGSKA (reference sequence). V lost 2 bases to trimming and J lost 4 bases; unmatched junction nucleotides: 9. Here the CDR3 reads CSARSFTAGGYNEQFF. The CDR3 DNA follows: TGCAGTGCTAGATCTTTCACGGCGGGAGGGTACAATGAGCAGTTCTTC.

The gene calls are TRBV15 and TRBJ1-1, with D perhaps TRBD1 (6 bases). Trimming took off 0 bases at V and 4 bases at J, with 12 bases between the two ends. The CDR3 has 15 amino acids. Germline CDR1 LNHNV, CDR2 YYDKDF (reference sequence). CDR3 bases: TGTGCCACCAGCAGAGACGTAACAGGGTCCACTGAAGCTTTCTTT. Residues: CATSRDVTGSTEAFF.

This clonotype occurred many times. This chain uses TRBV7-8 with TRBJ1-3, with a tentative D call TRBD1 (6 bases). The CDR3 covers 17 residues. V lost 3 bases to trimming and J lost 0 bases, with 15 bases between them. Germline CDR1 SGHVS, CDR2 FQNEAQ. The DNA for the CDR3 is TGTGCCAGCAGCTTCCGGGACAACGCTCTCTCTGGAAACACCATATATTTT. Protein sequence: CASSFRDNALSGNTIYF.

This clonotype was counted only a few times. The chain couples TRBV7-8 to TRBJ2-4, with 9 bases fitting TRBD1. CDR1 and CDR2 (germline): SGHVS, FQNEAQ. This CDR3 comprises 17 residues. Losses at the gene ends were 1 base for V and 0 bases for J; bases not matched to a gene: 4. DNA of the CDR3: TGTGCCAGCAGCTTAGTGGGACAGGGAGTAGCCAAAAACATTCAGTACTTC. This codes for CASSLVGQGVAKNIQYF.

This clonotype was detected ten times or more. The rearrangement links TRBV7-2 to TRBJ2-2, with 7 nucleotides matching TRBD2. Losses at the gene ends were 3 bases for V and 5 bases for J; bases not matched to a gene: 6. Germline V lookup: CDR1 SGHTA, CDR2 FQGNSA. The CDR3 totals 15 residues. CDR3 sequence: CASSLGGSRTGELFF. In DNA form, the CDR3 reads TGTGCCAGCAGCTTGGGCGGGAGTCGGACCGGGGAGCTGTTTTTT.

This clonotype was recorded many times. The chain couples TRBV20-1 to TRBJ2-7; 7 nucleotides match TRBD1. TRBJ2-4 matches the DNA end more closely, so the J call is doubtful. The CDR3 length is 14 residues. CDR1 and CDR2 (germline): DFQATT, SNEGSKA (reference sequence). The CDR3 protein is CSAFDRVGPRIQYF. The CDR3 region has the DNA TGCAGTGCTTTTGACAGGGTAGGGCCCCGCATTCAGTACTTC.

A few counts support this clonotype. The V gene is TRBV6-1, the J gene TRBJ1-2, with D possibly TRBD1 on 5 matching bases. CDR1 and CDR2 from the germline V gene are MNHNS and SASEGT. This CDR3 region has 15 residues. Trimming left V 6 bases short and J 8 bases short, with 22 bases between. The DNA for the CDR3 is TGTGCCAGCAGGACCGGGGACGAGGGGCTCGGGGGCTACACCTTC. Its protein product is CASRTGDEGLGGYTF.

This clonotype was observed a few times. This rearrangement joins TRBV4-1 to TRBJ2-6; D is unclear. CDR3 length: 16 residues. CDR1 is MGHRA and CDR2 is YSYEKL in the germline V gene. Trimming left V 3 bases short and J 0 bases short, with 9 bases between. The CDR3 DNA is TGCGCCAGCAGCCAGAGCTGGATCTCTGGGGCCAACGTCCTGACTTTC. Translation gives CASSQSWISGANVLTF.

The chain combines TRBV6-2 or TRBV6-3 with TRBJ1-2; TRBD1 might be the D (5 bases). CDR1 and CDR2 from the germline V gene are MNHEY and SVGEGT. This CDR3 comprises 16 residues. Trimming shortened V by 6 bases and J by 2 bases, and 19 bases separated the two germline ends. Here the CDR3 reads CASSQDTPRGNYGYTF. CDR3 coding DNA: TGTGCCAGCAGCCAAGACACTCCACGGGGGAACTATGGCTACACCTTC.

This chain links TRBV12-3 or TRBV12-4 with TRBJ1-2, with no clear D. The V gene lost 5 bases and the J gene lost 4 bases, with 14 bases spanning the gap. This CDR3 has 14 amino acids. The CDR3 protein is CASSPVGRVYGYTF. Here the CDR3 DNA reads TGTGCCAGCAGTCCCGTCGGCCGGGTCTATGGCTACACCTTC.

The V call is TRBV10-2, the J call TRBJ2-1, with D perhaps assigned TRBD1 or TRBD2 (5 bases each). The CDR3 totals 16 residues. Deletions cut 6 bases from V and 7 bases from J, with 22 bases between. Per germline, CDR1 WSHSY and CDR2 SAAADI. The CDR3 DNA is TGCGCCAGCAGAAGCATCCGGGACGGGGTGTGGAATGAGCAGTTCTTC. Protein sequence: CASRSIRDGVWNEQFF.

This clonotype showed up just a few times. This chain connects TRBV7-4 to TRBJ2-1; 14 positions match TRBD2. V trimming: 5 bases; J trimming: 6 bases; junction bases outside the gene matches: 15. The germline V gene encodes CDR1 SGHVT and CDR2 SQSDAQ. CDR3 length: 19 amino acids. The CDR3 DNA reads TGTGCCAGCAGCACCCACGGACTAGCGGGGGGACCGGGAGCCAATGAGCAGTTCTTC. This sequence encodes CASSTHGLAGGPGANEQFF.

V usage is TRBV7-8 and J usage is TRBJ2-5; D may be TRBD1 or TRBD2 (5 bases each). This CDR3 contains 14 residues. Germline CDR1 is SGHVS and CDR2 is FQNEAQ. Trimming cost V 5 bases and J 3 bases, with 13 bases left between them. CDR3 sequence: CASSTGTAKETQYF. As DNA, the CDR3 is TGTGCCAGCAGCACCGGGACGGCTAAAGAGACCCAGTACTTC.

The chain uses TRBV2 and TRBJ2-4; possible D gene TRBD2, 6 bases. V lost 8 bases and J lost 0, with 8 bases in between. This CDR3 region has 13 residues. From germline, CDR1 is SNHLY and CDR2 FYNNEI. The DNA of the CDR3 is TGTGCCAGCGGGGGACTAGCCAAAAACATTCAGTACTTC. This codes for CASGGLAKNIQYF.

This chain links TRBV4-3 with TRBJ2-1, with TRBD1 matching over 7 bases. V lost 3 bases, J lost 0 bases, and 5 bases stayed unmatched. CDR1 LGHNA and CDR2 YSLEER come from the germline V gene. The CDR3 totals 16 residues. In DNA form, the CDR3 reads TGCGCCAGCAGCCAGGGGACAGTGAGCTCCTACAATGAGCAGTTCTTC. This codes for CASSQGTVSSYNEQFF.

There are many counts of this clonotype. The chain joins TRBV7-2 to TRBJ2-1; D is unclear. The CDR3 is made up of 15 amino acids. Trimming cost V 3 bases and J 2 bases, with 11 bases left between them. Germline lookup yields CDR1 SGHTA and CDR2 FQGNSA. In nucleotides, the CDR3 is TGTGCCAGCAGCTTGGAGCGACCTCCCTACAATGAGCAGTTCTTC. Its protein product is CASSLERPPYNEQFF. The full variable domain, completed using reference TRBV7-2 and TRBJ2-1, is GAGVSQSPSNKVTEKGKDVELRCDPISGHTALYWYRQSLGQGLEFLIYFQGNSAPDKSGLPSDRFSAERTGGSVSTLTIQRTQQEDSAVYLCASSLERPPYNEQFFGPGTRLTVL.

This clonotype has a handful of counts. The chain has TRBV15 and TRBJ1-4, with D possibly being TRBD1 (6 bases). Per germline, CDR1 LNHNV and CDR2 YYDKDF (reference sequence). This CDR3 comprises 16 residues. Trimming took 0 bases from V and 8 from J, leaving 16 bases between them. DNA of the CDR3: TGTGCCACCAGCAGAGATCTGGGGGGGGCTGGGGAAAAACTGTTTTTT. The encoded protein is CATSRDLGGAGEKLFF.

This clonotype was seen ten or more times. The CDR3 sequence is CASSLGAGVTYEQYF. The CDR3 DNA reads TGTGCCAGCAGCTTAGGGGCAGGGGTGACCTACGAGCAGTACTTC. The chain employs TRBV7-2 and TRBJ2-7; a possible D gene is TRBD1 (6 bases). CDR3 length: 15 amino acids. CDR1 and CDR2 (germline): SGHTA, FQGNSA. V was clipped by 1 base and J by 2 bases, with 12 bases between them.

The chain links TRBV20-1 to TRBJ1-1; the match to TRBD1 covers 8 bases. There are 15 residues in the CDR3. CDR1 DFQATT and CDR2 SNEGSKA come from the germline V gene (reference sequence). The CDR3 spells CSARTGRTLNTEAFF. In DNA form, the CDR3 reads TGCAGCGCCCGGACAGGGAGAACCCTGAACACTGAAGCTTTCTTT.

This clonotype has just a few counts. The chain has TRBV27 and TRBJ2-7; D is uncertain. There are 16 residues in the CDR3. Germline V gene data show CDR1 as MNHEY and CDR2 as SMNVEV (reference sequence). V was clipped by 6 bases and J by 4 bases, with 22 bases between them. The CDR3 sequence is CASSPCPTTKEYEQYV. The CDR3 nucleotides are TGTGCCAGCAGCCCGTGTCCCACGACGAAAGAATACGAGCAGTACGTC.